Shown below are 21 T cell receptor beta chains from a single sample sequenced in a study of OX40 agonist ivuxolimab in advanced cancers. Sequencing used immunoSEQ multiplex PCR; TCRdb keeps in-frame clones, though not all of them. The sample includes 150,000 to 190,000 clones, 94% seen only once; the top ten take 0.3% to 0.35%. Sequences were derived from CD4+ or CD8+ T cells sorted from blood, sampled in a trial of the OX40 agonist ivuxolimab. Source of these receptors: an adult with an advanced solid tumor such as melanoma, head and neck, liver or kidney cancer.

The CDR3 DNA is TGTGCCAGCAGCGTAGCCTTAAAAACCCGCGGGACAGCCTACAATGAGCAGTTCTTC. It yields the protein CASSVALKTRGTAYNEQFF. This chain connects TRBV9 to TRBJ2-1; TRBD1 might be the D (7 bases). The CDR3 length is 19 residues. V dropped 0 bases and J dropped 2 bases, with 21 bases sitting between them. CDR1 is SGDLS and CDR2 is YYNGEE in the germline V gene.

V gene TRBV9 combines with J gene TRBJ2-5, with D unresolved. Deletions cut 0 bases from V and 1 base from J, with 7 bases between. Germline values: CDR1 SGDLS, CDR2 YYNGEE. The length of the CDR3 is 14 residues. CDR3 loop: CASSVAQIQETQYF. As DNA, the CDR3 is TGTGCCAGCAGCGTAGCACAGATCCAAGAGACCCAGTACTTC.

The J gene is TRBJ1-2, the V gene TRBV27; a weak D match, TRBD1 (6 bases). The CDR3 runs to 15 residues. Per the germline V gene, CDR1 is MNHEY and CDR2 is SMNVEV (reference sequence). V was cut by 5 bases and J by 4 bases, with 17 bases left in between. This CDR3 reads CASSKADSTRYGYTF. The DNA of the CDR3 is TGTGCCAGCAGTAAAGCGGACAGTACACGCTATGGCTACACCTTC.

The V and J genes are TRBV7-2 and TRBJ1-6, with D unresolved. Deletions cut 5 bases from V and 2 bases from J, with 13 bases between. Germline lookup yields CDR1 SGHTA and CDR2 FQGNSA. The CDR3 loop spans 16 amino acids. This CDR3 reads CASSPRYRPYNSPLHF. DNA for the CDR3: TGTGCCAGCAGCCCTCGGTATAGGCCCTATAATTCACCCCTCCACTTT.

The DNA for the CDR3 is TGTGCCAGCACCCACGGTGGTGCGGGCTATGGCTACACCTTC. This codes for CASTHGGAGYGYTF. The chain is built from TRBV6-6 and TRBJ1-2, with D unresolved. The germline gives CDR1 MNHNY, CDR2 SVGAGI (reference sequence). V was pared by 7 bases and J by 4 bases, with 16 bases between. CDR3 length: 14 residues.

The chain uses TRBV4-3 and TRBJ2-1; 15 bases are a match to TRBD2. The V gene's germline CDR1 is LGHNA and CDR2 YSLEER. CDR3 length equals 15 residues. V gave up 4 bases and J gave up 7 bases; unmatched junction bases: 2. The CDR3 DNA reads TGCGCCAGCAGCCTCGGACTAGCGGGGGGGAATGAGCAGTTCTTC. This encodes CASSLGLAGGNEQFF.

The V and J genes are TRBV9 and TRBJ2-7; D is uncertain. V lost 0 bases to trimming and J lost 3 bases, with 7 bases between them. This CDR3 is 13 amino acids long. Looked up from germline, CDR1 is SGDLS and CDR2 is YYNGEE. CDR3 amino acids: CASSVDGSYEQYF. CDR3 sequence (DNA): TGTGCCAGCAGCGTAGATGGTAGCTACGAGCAGTACTTC.

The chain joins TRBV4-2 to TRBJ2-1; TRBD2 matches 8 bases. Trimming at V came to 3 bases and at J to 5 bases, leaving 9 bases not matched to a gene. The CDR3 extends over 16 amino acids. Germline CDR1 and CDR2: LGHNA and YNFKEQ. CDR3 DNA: TGTGCCAGCAGCCACCCCGCAGGACTAGCCCACAATGAGCAGTTCTTC. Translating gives CASSHPAGLAHNEQFF.

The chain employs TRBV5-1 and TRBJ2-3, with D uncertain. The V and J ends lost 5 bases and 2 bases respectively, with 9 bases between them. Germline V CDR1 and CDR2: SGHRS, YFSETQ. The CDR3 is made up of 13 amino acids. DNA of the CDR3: TGCGCCAGCAGATTAGGGCTCACAGATACGCAGTATTTT. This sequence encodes CASRLGLTDTQYF.

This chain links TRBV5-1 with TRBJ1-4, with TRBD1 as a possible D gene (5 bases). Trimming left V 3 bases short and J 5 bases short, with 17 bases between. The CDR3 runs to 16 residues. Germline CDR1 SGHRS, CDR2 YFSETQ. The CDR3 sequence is CASSSYTGTINEKLFF. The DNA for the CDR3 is TGCGCCAGCAGCTCTTATACCGGGACGATAAATGAAAAACTGTTTTTT.

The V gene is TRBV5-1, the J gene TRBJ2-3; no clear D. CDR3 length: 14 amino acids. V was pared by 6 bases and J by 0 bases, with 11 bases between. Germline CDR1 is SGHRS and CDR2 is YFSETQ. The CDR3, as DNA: TGCGCCAGCACCCGACTGGCTAGCACAGATACGCAGTATTTT. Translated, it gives CASTRLASTDTQYF.

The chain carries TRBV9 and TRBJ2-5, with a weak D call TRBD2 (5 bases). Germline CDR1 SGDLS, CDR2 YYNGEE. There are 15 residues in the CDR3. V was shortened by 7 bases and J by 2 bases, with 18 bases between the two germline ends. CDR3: CASSRRSGFQETQYF. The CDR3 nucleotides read TGTGCCAGCTCACGGCGGAGCGGTTTTCAAGAGACCCAGTACTTC.

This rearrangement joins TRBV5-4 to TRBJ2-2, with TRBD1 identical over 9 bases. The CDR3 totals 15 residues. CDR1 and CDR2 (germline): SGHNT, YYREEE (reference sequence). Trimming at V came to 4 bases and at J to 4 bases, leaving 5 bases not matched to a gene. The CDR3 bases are TGTGCCAGCAGCCGGGGACAGGGACCCACCGGGGAGCTGTTTTTT. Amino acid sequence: CASSRGQGPTGELFF. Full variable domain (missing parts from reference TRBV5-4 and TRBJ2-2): ETGVTQSPTHLIKTRGQQVTLRCSSQSGHNTVSWYQQALGQGPQFIFQYYREEENGRGNFPPRFSGLQFPNYSSELNVNALELDDSALYLCASSRGQGPTGELFFGEGSRLTVL.

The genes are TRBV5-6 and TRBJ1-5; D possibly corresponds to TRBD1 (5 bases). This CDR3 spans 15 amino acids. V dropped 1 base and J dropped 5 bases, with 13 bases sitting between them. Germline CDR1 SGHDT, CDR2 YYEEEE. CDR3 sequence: CASSLLLQGDQPQHF. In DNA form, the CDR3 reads TGTGCCAGCAGCTTGTTGCTTCAGGGAGATCAGCCCCAGCATTTT.

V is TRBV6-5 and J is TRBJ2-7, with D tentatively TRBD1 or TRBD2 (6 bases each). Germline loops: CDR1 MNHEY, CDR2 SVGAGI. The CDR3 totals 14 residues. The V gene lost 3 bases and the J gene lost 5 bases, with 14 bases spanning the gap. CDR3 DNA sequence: TGTGCCAGCAGTTATTACGGGGGCAGGGACGAGCAGTACTTC. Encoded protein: CASSYYGGRDEQYF.

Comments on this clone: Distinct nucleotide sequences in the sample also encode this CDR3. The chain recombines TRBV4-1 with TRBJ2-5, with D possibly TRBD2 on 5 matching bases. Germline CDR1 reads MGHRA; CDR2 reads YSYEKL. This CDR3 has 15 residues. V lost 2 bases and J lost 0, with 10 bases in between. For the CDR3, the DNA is TGCGCCAGCAGCCAACGGAGGAAGGACCAAGAGACCCAGTACTTC. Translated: CASSQRRKDQETQYF.

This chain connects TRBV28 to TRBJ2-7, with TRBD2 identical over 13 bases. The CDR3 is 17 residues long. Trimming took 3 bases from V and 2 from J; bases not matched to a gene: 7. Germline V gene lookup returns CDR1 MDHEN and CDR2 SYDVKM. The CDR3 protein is CASSFPTSGRTTYEQYF. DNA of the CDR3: TGTGCCAGCAGTTTCCCGACTAGCGGGAGGACTACCTACGAGCAGTACTTC.

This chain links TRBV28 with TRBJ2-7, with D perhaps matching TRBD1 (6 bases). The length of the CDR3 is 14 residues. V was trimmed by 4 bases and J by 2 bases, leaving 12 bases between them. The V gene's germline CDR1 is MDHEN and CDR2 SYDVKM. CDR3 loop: CASSSGQIAYEQYF. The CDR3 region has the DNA TGTGCCAGCAGTTCCGGACAGATTGCCTACGAGCAGTACTTC.

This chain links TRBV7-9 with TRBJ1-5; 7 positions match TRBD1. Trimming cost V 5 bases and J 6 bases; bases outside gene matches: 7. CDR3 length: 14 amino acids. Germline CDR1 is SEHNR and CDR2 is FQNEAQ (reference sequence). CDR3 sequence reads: CASSQGGRGQPQHF. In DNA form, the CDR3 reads TGTGCCAGCAGCCAGGGGGGAAGGGGTCAGCCCCAGCATTTT. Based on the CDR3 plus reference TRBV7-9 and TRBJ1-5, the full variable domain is DTGVSQNPRHKITKRGQNVTFRCDPISEHNRLYWYRQTLGQGPEFLTYFQNEAQLEKSRLLSDRFSAERPKGSFSTLEIQRTEQGDSAMYLCASSQGGRGQPQHFGDGTRLSIL.

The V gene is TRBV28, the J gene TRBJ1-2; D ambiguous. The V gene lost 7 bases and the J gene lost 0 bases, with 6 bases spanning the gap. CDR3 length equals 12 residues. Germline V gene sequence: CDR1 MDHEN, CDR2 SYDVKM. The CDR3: CASNLANYGYTF. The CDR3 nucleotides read TGTGCCAGCAACCTAGCTAACTATGGCTACACCTTC.

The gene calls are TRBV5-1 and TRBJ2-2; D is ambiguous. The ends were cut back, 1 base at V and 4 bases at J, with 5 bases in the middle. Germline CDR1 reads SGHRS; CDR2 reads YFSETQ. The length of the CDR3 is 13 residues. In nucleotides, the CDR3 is TGCGCCAGCAGCTTGATGGGCACCGGGGAGCTGTTTTTT. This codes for CASSLMGTGELFF.